These 22 T cell receptor beta chains came from one sample sequenced in a study of multiple sclerosis patients with progressive multifocal leukoencephalopathy. Regarding time point: 5 to 6 months of natalizumab therapy. The assay was immunoSEQ multiplex PCR, and TCRdb's table has in-frame clones only and misses some. This table holds over 25,000 clones, about 90% found once. The specimen comprised PBMCs, sampled from a patient treated with natalizumab. These TCRs come from a human donor with multiple sclerosis.

The V call is TRBV6-6, the J call TRBJ1-2; no firm D call. Germline V gene data show CDR1 as MNHNY and CDR2 as SVGAGI (reference sequence). Trimming cost V 0 bases and J 2 bases, with 4 bases left between them. The CDR3 loop spans 13 amino acids. DNA for the CDR3: TGTGCCAGCAGTTACTCGGGGAACTATGGCTACACCTTC. Translated, it gives CASSYSGNYGYTF.

This clone was seen a few times. The chain links TRBV19 to TRBJ1-2; D gene unclear. The CDR3 runs to 12 residues. Germline V gene sequence: CDR1 LNHDA, CDR2 SQIVND (reference sequence). Trimming pared 6 bases from V and 1 base from J, leaving 6 bases between. Here the CDR3 reads CASRGSNYGYTF. The DNA of the CDR3 is TGTGCCAGTAGGGGCAGTAACTATGGCTACACCTTC.

The genes are TRBV5-1 and TRBJ1-1, with D unresolved. CDR3 length: 11 amino acids. From germline, CDR1 is SGHRS and CDR2 YFSETQ. Trimming removed 0 bases at V and 10 bases at J, with 7 bases between. CDR3 coding DNA: TGCGCCAGCAGCTTGGACGAGATAGCTTTCTTT. Protein: CASSLDEIAFF. The full variable domain, rest sourced from reference TRBV5-1 and TRBJ1-1, is KAGVTQTPRYLIKTRGQQVTLSCSPISGHRSVSWYQQTPGQGLQFLFEYFSETQRNKGNFPGRFSGRQFSNSRSEMNVSTLELGDSALYLCASSLDEIAFFGQGTRLTVV.

The rearrangement joins TRBV9 to TRBJ1-1, with unresolved D. Germline CDR1 and CDR2: SGDLS and YYNGEE. The germline V and J ends were trimmed by 1 base and 1 base, with 8 bases remaining between them. This CDR3 is 14 amino acids long. The CDR3 nucleotides read TGTGCCAGCAGCGTAAGGGCAGCGAACACTGAAGCTTTCTTT. It translates to CASSVRAANTEAFF.

V is TRBV19 and J is TRBJ2-5; 12 bases fit TRBD2. There are 14 residues in the CDR3. CDR1 is LNHDA, CDR2 SQIVND, per germline (reference sequence). With V trimmed by 9 bases and J by 5 bases, 7 bases remained unmatched. This CDR3 is CASRNLAGGETQYF. The CDR3 DNA sequence: TGTGCCAGCCGAAACCTAGCGGGAGGGGAGACCCAGTACTTC. The full variable domain, rest sourced from reference TRBV19 and TRBJ2-5, is DGGITQSPKYLFRKEGQNVTLSCEQNLNHDAMYWYRQDPGQGLRLIYYSQIVNDFQKGDIAEGYSVSREKKESFPLTVTSAQKNPTAFYLCASRNLAGGETQYFGPGTRLLVL.

V gene TRBV5-6 combines with J gene TRBJ1-1; TRBD1 is a possible D gene (5 bases). Per the germline V gene, CDR1 is SGHDT and CDR2 is YYEEEE. The germline V and J ends were trimmed by 2 bases and 6 bases, with 11 bases remaining between them. The CDR3 extends over 13 amino acids. CDR3 region: CASSFPGWAEAFF. As DNA, the CDR3 is TGTGCCAGCAGCTTCCCAGGGTGGGCTGAAGCTTTCTTT.

The gene calls are TRBV9 and TRBJ1-5; 8 nucleotides line up with TRBD1. Germline loops: CDR1 SGDLS, CDR2 YYNGEE. J was trimmed by 7 bases and V by 3 bases; bases with no gene match: 9. This CDR3 is 15 amino acids long. The CDR3 protein is CASSAAGGWSQPQHF. For the CDR3, the DNA is TGTGCCAGCAGCGCCGCAGGGGGCTGGAGCCAGCCCCAGCATTTT.

The chain is built from TRBV6-1 and TRBJ1-2, with D possibly being TRBD1 (6 bases). This CDR3 has 14 residues. The V gene's germline CDR1 is MNHNS and CDR2 SASEGT. Trimming stripped 5 bases from V and 4 bases from J, with 14 bases between. The CDR3 DNA is TGTGCCAGCAGTAGCAGGGGTCAGCCCTATGGCTACACCTTC. Its translation: CASSSRGQPYGYTF.

V and J are TRBV7-2 and TRBJ1-4, with D maybe TRBD1 (6 bases). This CDR3 region has 13 residues. The V gene's germline CDR1 is SGHTA and CDR2 FQGNSA. Trimming shortened V by 8 bases and J by 8 bases, and 15 bases separated the two germline ends. CDR3 nucleotides: TGTGCCAGCTCCCGTGGGGGCGACGAAAAACTGTTTTTT. It translates to CASSRGGDEKLFF.

J is TRBJ2-2 and V is TRBV7-2, with 8 bases fitting TRBD1. The CDR3 runs 15 residues. CDR1 is SGHTA and CDR2 is FQGNSA in the germline V gene. V was clipped by 1 base and J by 4 bases; unmatched bases: 2. The CDR3 DNA reads as TGTGCCAGCAGCTTAGTTACAGGGGGCACCGGGGAGCTGTTTTTT. Encoded protein: CASSLVTGGTGELFF.

The genes are TRBV29-1 and TRBJ2-7; D perhaps matches TRBD1 (6 bases). Trimming took off 1 base at V and 4 bases at J, with 17 bases between the two ends. The CDR3 extends over 15 amino acids. Germline CDR1 reads SQVTM; CDR2 reads ANQGSEA. The CDR3, as DNA: TGCAGCGTTGAAGGTCCAGGGGAGTTAGGGTACGAGCAGTACTTC. It specifies CSVEGPGELGYEQYF.

The chain links TRBV10-3 to TRBJ1-4; D gene unclear. Trimming removed 2 bases from V and 8 bases from J, with 9 bases in between. Germline CDR1 is ENHRY and CDR2 is SYGVKD. This CDR3 has 13 amino acids. The CDR3 protein is CAISEKGNEKLFF. The CDR3 DNA is TGTGCCATCAGTGAGAAAGGGAACGAAAAACTGTTTTTT.

This clone was counted once. The CDR3 here is CASSLGQPSNQPQHF. The CDR3 nucleotides read TGTGCCAGCAGTTTGGGGCAGCCAAGCAATCAGCCCCAGCATTTT. The gene calls are TRBV28 and TRBJ1-5; TRBD1 is a possible D gene (5 bases). Between the trimmed V and J ends, which lost 3 bases and 1 base, there was a span of 10 bases. CDR3 size: 15 residues. The germline CDR1 and CDR2 sequences are MDHEN and SYDVKM.

This rearrangement joins TRBV18 to TRBJ2-2, with D perhaps TRBD1 or TRBD2 (5 bases each). Looked up from germline, CDR1 is KGHSH and CDR2 is LQKENI. The V end was cut by 6 bases, the J end by 4 bases, with 15 bases between. The CDR3 is 15 amino acids. The chain's CDR3 is CASSLPGPRTGELFF. The CDR3 region has the DNA TGTGCCAGCTCTTTGCCGGGACCCCGCACCGGGGAGCTGTTTTTT.

The chain joins TRBV28 to TRBJ2-5, with a weak D call TRBD2 (6 bases). The closer fit of TRBJ2-7 to the DNA end suggests the J call may be wrong. Germline V gene lookup returns CDR1 MDHEN and CDR2 SYDVKM. CDR3 length: 15 amino acids. The DNA of the CDR3 is TGTGCCAGCAGTCATATAGCGGATTCACTCTACGAGCAGTACTTC. As protein: CASSHIADSLYEQYF.

This clone was observed a few times. The chain recombines TRBV25-1 with TRBJ1-5, with 8 bases aligning to TRBD1. Germline assignment: CDR1 MGHDK and CDR2 SYGVNS. The CDR3 runs to 14 residues. Trimming cost V 4 bases and J 4 bases; bases outside gene matches: 3. CDR3 loop: CASSGGTGNQPQHF. CDR3 in DNA: TGTGCCAGCAGTGGGGGGACAGGTAATCAGCCCCAGCATTTT.

The chain uses TRBV5-4 and TRBJ2-1; D call uncertain. V dropped 4 bases and J dropped 1 base, with 12 bases sitting between them. This CDR3 region has 15 residues. Per the germline V gene, CDR1 is SGHNT and CDR2 is YYREEE (reference sequence). The CDR3 spells CASSQDPTSYNEQFF. The CDR3 DNA reads TGTGCCAGCAGCCAGGACCCTACATCCTACAATGAGCAGTTCTTC.

This clone was seen only once. This chain links TRBV7-2 with TRBJ1-2; 7 nucleotides align to TRBD1. Germline trimming cut 2 bases from V and 8 bases from J; bases unmatched to any gene: 5. In germline, CDR1 is SGHTA, CDR2 FQGNSA. CDR3 length: 13 amino acids. CDR3 DNA: TGTGCCAGCAGCTTAAGGGGGCGAGGCGGCTACACCTTC. It encodes CASSLRGRGGYTF. The full variable domain, its missing parts supplied by reference TRBV7-2 and TRBJ1-2, is GAGVSQSPSNKVTEKGKDVELRCDPISGHTALYWYRQSLGQGLEFLIYFQGNSAPDKSGLPSDRFSAERTGGSVSTLTIQRTQQEDSAVYLCASSLRGRGGYTFGSGTRLTVV.

The chain employs TRBV7-2 and TRBJ2-1; D call uncertain. The CDR3 has 16 residues. Trimming removed 4 bases at V and 6 bases at J, with 19 bases between. The germline V gene encodes CDR1 SGHTA and CDR2 FQGNSA. The CDR3 nucleotides are TGTGCCAGCAGCTCCCGACCGGTAGGGCAGTTCAATGAGCAGTTCTTC. This sequence encodes CASSSRPVGQFNEQFF.

This clone was observed a handful of times. V is TRBV6-5 and J is TRBJ1-1; no reliable D call. The ends were cut back, 2 bases at V and 11 bases at J, with 15 bases in the middle. From germline, CDR1 is MNHEY and CDR2 SVGAGI. The CDR3 contains 13 residues. The CDR3 spells CASSYRGNSGAFF. CDR3 nucleotides: TGTGCCAGCAGTTACCGGGGTAACTCGGGGGCTTTCTTT.

CDR3: CASTGPPGLAGSGAKNIQYF. The CDR3 region has the DNA TGTGCCAGCACCGGACCCCCGGGACTAGCGGGATCGGGGGCCAAAAACATTCAGTACTTC. J is TRBJ2-4 and V is TRBV2; 13 bases fit TRBD2. From germline, CDR1 is SNHLY and CDR2 FYNNEI. The junction had 16 bases not matched to a gene; V was cut back by 7 bases and J by 1 base. This CDR3 has 20 amino acids.

The V call is TRBV27, the J call TRBJ2-7, with TRBD2 matching over 12 bases. CDR1 MNHEY and CDR2 SMNVEV come from the germline V gene (reference sequence). Losses at the gene ends were 5 bases for V and 1 base for J; bases not matched to a gene: 3. This CDR3 is built from 15 residues. CDR3 sequence reads: CASSHTSGGSYEQYF. The DNA of the CDR3 is TGTGCCAGCAGTCACACTAGCGGGGGGTCCTACGAGCAGTACTTC.